Sequencing of this T cell receptor (beta chain) was carried out in a study of identical twins. MiXCR was run by TCRdb on the 5' RACE reads, yielding one entry per CDR3 protein. The table has 450,000 or so distinct CDR3 sequences, approximately 15% seen once; the top ten hold 0.52%. This clonotype has ten or more counts. The CDR3 runs to 14 residues. Germline-derived CDR1 and CDR2 are LGHDT and YNNKEL (reference sequence). V shed 0 bases and J shed 6 bases, with 6 bases lying between them. The donor group consisted entirely of healthy Caucasians. These data also formed part of another study, on yellow fever vaccine responses in identical twins. Per that paper: Each twin's T cell response to the vaccine was reported to look partly convergent and partly personalized.

This rearrangement joins TRBV3-1 to TRBJ1-6; possibly TRBD1 for D (5 bases). Sequenced input: CD4+ T cells sorted from blood. This clonotype was obtained from a woman under 30 in good health. CDR3 region: CASSQEDSNSPLHF. In DNA form, the CDR3 reads TGTGCCAGCAGCCAAGAAGACAGTAATTCACCCCTCCACTTT.